This T cell receptor beta chain was captured by sequencing in a study of regulatory T cells in long-lasting Graves disease (dated by TCRdb to the early 2020s). Study-wide context: Persistent Graves' disease was defined as antithyroid drug treatment for over 5 years with persistently positive TSH receptor autoantibodies. Patients with persistent Graves' disease were compared with patients with newly diagnosed Graves' disease using TCR sequencing and RNA sequencing of peripheral blood. The study was registered as a clinical trial and conducted in China. Antithyroid drugs had been taken for approximately 10 years on average by persistent Graves' disease patients in the clinical cohort. A total of around 35 samples underwent TCR sequencing, from roughly 13 patients with persistent Graves' disease and 20 patients with newly diagnosed Graves' disease. Results and caveats for the whole study, not just this receptor: Compared with newly diagnosed patients, patients with persistent Graves' disease had lower TCR Shannon entropy and fewer highly expanded clones, which suggests clonal expansion. Persistent patients shared more public clonotypes among themselves (2,741) than newly diagnosed patients did (over 900). TRBV28, TRBJ1-2 and TRBJ2-5 were preferentially used in persistent disease, while TRBV20-1 and TRBJ2-1 were favored in newly diagnosed disease. The small sample size was acknowledged by the authors as a limitation that may reduce accuracy. Peripheral blood alone was examined, since thyroid tissue, which constituted the primary lesion, could not be accessed. Only the TCR beta chain was sequenced and analyzed.

From its cysteine to its phenylalanine, the CDR3 spans 14 amino acids. Here the CDR3 DNA is all that survives: 42 bases in frame from base 1. The V end loses 3 bases and the J end loses 8 bases, and a stretch of 15 bases separates them. The library was obtained by multiplex PCR. Sequencing used an Illumina HiSeq 4000. To build TCR beta libraries, CDR3 regions were amplified by Arm-PCR using iRepertoire HTBI primers. Before sequencing, the PCR products underwent gel purification. For the original study's pipeline: Gene usage analysis of CDR3 amino acid clonotypes used the 62 TRBV and more than 13 TRBJ segments found across samples. Filtered high-quality paired reads were merged into contigs using COPE and FqMerger. BLAST was used to align contigs to IMGT TRBV, TRBD and TRBJ reference genes, and CDR3 was defined according to IMGT. Highly expanded clones were defined as clonotypes with a frequency above 0.1%. Shannon entropy was used to measure repertoire diversity, and the Gini coefficient was used to measure V-J evenness. A clonotype was considered public if more than one individual shared it. The raw public data were reprocessed by TCRdb itself: fastp quality trimming at Q25, MiXCR clonotype calling, in-frame beta chains only. Rows with one shared CDR3 protein collapse into an entry with the most common genes and DNA. Here the V and J calls rest on TCRdb's processing, not on the authors' analysis. This sample gives a few hundred thousand distinct CDR3 sequences in total; 20% to 25% of them show up just once. The biggest ten clones account for 56% of the sample.

In regard to this clonotype: Its antigen is unknown. Base quality data are lacking; no much larger clone is found one base away.

The sample's time point label, in plain terms: persistent/refractory GD, antithyroid drugs over 5 years with positive TRAb. For both TCR sequencing and RNA sequencing, RNA was extracted from PBMCs using TRIzol. Graves' disease was diagnosed according to American Thyroid Association guidelines. Patients were recruited from an endocrinology department in Xi'an, China. Each patient gave about 10 milliliters of peripheral blood, collected in an EDTA anticoagulant tube. Ficoll Paque Plus density gradient separation was used to isolate PBMCs, and no further T cell sorting was done. An Agilent 2100 Bioanalyzer and agarose gel were used to assess RNA quality, and a NanoDrop 2000 was used to measure RNA concentration.

The receptor's source is a female donor with Graves disease. Recombination linked TRBV12-3 or TRBV12-4 to TRBJ2-3; the D gene lacks a confident call. Material: peripheral blood mononuclear cells (PBMCs), obtained when the disease was refractory, from a patient treated with antithyroid drugs. The base sequence is TGTGCCAGCAGTTTTGCGCTACCCTCTGGTACGCAGTATTTT. Translated, it gives CASSFALPSGTQYF.